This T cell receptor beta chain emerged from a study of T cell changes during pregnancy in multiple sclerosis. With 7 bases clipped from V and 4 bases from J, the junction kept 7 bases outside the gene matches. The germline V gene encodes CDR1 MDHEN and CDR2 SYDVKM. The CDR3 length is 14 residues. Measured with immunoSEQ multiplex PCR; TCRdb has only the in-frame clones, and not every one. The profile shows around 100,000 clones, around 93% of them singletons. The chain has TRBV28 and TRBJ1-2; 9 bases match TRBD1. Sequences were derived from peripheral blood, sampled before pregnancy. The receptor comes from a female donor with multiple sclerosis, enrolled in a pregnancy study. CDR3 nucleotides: TGTGCCAGCAATCGACAGGGGGGGGCCTATGGCTACACCTTC. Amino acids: CASNRQGGAYGYTF.